A selection of T cell receptor beta chains follows, all from one sample in a study of shared clonotypes between healthy human individuals. Clones were sequenced by immunoSEQ multiplex PCR, and TCRdb holds only the in-frame ones, with some missing. The repertoire consists of nearly 2 million clones, with 85% to 95% occurring once and the leading ten covering approximately 1%. Source material: naive CD8+ T cells sorted from blood. Receptors originate from a man younger than 30 in good health. Both conserved end residues are part of each CDR3. Each record gives: clone size, V gene, CDR3 length, D gene, J gene, CDR3 DNA, CDR3 protein. A D gene is named only where the DNA matches it firmly. Clone sizes are given selectively: once, few, many, or a class where the clone is expanded.

>.|TRBV27|13|.|TRBJ2-2
TGTGCCAGCAGTTTAGGAGCGTTCGGGGAGCTGTTTTTT
CASSLGAFGELFF
>.|TRBV30|18|TRBD2|TRBJ2-7
TGTGCCTGGAAGCCGGGACTAGCGGGGAGTTTTAGCTCCTACGAGCAGTACTTC
CAWKPGLAGSFSSYEQYF
>.|TRBV28|14|.|TRBJ2-7
TGTGCCATCGCCGGGGGTTCGGACCCCTACGAGCAGTACTTC
CAIAGGSDPYEQYF
>.|TRBV15|13|TRBD2|TRBJ2-1
TGTGCCACCAGCTTAGCGGGAGCGTATGAGCAGTTCTTC
CATSLAGAYEQFF
>.|TRBV9|15|.|TRBJ2-7
TGTGCCAGCAGCGTCGCTCAGGGGTCCATCTACGAGCAGTACTTC
CASSVAQGSIYEQYF
>.|TRBV11-2|15|.|TRBJ2-1
TGTGCCAGCAGATCCCCTTACGTCTCCTACAATGAGCAGTTCTTC
CASRSPYVSYNEQFF
>.|TRBV13|13|TRBD1|TRBJ2-7
TGTGCCAGCAGCGACGGACAGGCCTACGAGCAGTACTTC
CASSDGQAYEQYF
>once|TRBV7-2|16|.|TRBJ2-1
TGTGCCAGCAGCTCCCGGCCCCGGGGATCTTACAATGAGCAGTTCTTC
CASSSRPRGSYNEQFF
>.|TRBV10-1|13|.|TRBJ2-5
TGCGCCAGCAGTGGGGAGGCCCAAGAGACCCAGTACTTC
CASSGEAQETQYF
>.|TRBV7-9|16|TRBD1|TRBJ2-2
TGTGCCAGCATCCATCCGGGACAGGGGAATCCCGGGGAGCTGTTTTTT
CASIHPGQGNPGELFF